This TCR beta chain is from a study of CD8+ T cells in alopecia areata. Regarding the study as a whole: Lesional scalp exceeded normal scalp in clonality, especially in alopecia totalis/universalis. Resident alphabeta T-cell populations of normal skin are likewise subject to sequencing in scalp samples.

In alopecia areata patients, both lesional scalp punch biopsies and peripheral blood were collected. Using a FACSAria, the CD4+ and CD8+ T cells were sorted from the PBMCs. Following RNA extraction, reverse transcription yielded cDNA that acted as the sequencing template. Sequencing was performed with immunoSEQ multiplex PCR; in TCRdb, only in-frame clones are kept and a portion is missing. The repertoire includes fewer than 90,000 clones, roughly 51% of them detected once, and under 6.5% sits in the top ten. Trimming took off 0 bases at V and 4 bases at J, with 12 bases between the two ends. The CDR3 is made up of 15 amino acids. Germline V gene sequence: CDR1 LGHNA, CDR2 YNFKEQ. Concerning this clone: Its antigen is unidentified.

The rearrangement joins TRBV4-2 to TRBJ2-5, with D possibly called TRBD1 or TRBD2 (5 bases each). This clonotype was sampled from a human donor with alopecia areata. Material for sequencing was NKG2D-high CD8+ T cells sorted from blood. For the CDR3, the DNA is TGTGCCAGCAGCCAAGAGAGGGGAGCTGGAGAGACCCAGTACTTC. Its protein is CASSQERGAGETQYF.